What follows describes a single T cell receptor (beta chain). The antigen remains undetermined. This sample was included in a study of CD8 T cells in ankylosing spondylitis. Broader study findings: Reportedly, disease-linked clones are significantly enriched in ankylosing spondylitis patients' matched synovial fluid.

With V trimmed by 0 bases and J by 3 bases, 3 bases remained unmatched. The CDR3 length is 15 residues. Germline CDR1 is SGDLS and CDR2 is YYNGEE. TCRdb reanalysed the 5' RACE reads using MiXCR and keeps one entry per CDR3 protein. The repertoire holds some 290,000 distinct CDR3 sequences, with about 19% as singletons. The chain joins TRBV9 to TRBJ2-1, with 7 bases identical to TRBD2. The sequence came from a male donor with ankylosing spondylitis or in good health (not recorded which). The sequencing sample was made of blood, either unsorted or a sorted T cell fraction (not recorded which). The CDR3, as DNA: TGTGCCAGCAGCGTAGAGGGCGGGAGCTACAATGAGCAGTTCTTC. It is translated as CASSVEGGSYNEQFF.